The clone carrying this T cell receptor beta chain is a singleton in its sample. Profiling relied on immunoSEQ multiplex PCR, and the TCRdb table lists in-frame clones only, not all of them. The sample consists of under 150,000 clones, roughly 90% of them appearing once. These data come from a study of blood T cell repertoires in COVID-19. Enrolment of Seattle patients took place during active infection, and they were followed longitudinally. Germline-derived CDR1 and CDR2 are SGHTA and FQGNSA. V lost 2 bases and J lost 9, with 20 bases in between. This CDR3 is built from 16 residues. The clonotype comes from a man in his fifties or sixties with COVID-19, enrolled during active disease. This sequence joins TRBV7-2 and TRBJ2-1, with D perhaps TRBD1 (6 bases). The sequenced material came from peripheral blood. The DNA for the CDR3 is TGTGCCAGCAGCTTAAAAGGACAGAGGGGCGTCAGTGAGCAGTTCTTC. Translated: CASSLKGQRGVSEQFF.